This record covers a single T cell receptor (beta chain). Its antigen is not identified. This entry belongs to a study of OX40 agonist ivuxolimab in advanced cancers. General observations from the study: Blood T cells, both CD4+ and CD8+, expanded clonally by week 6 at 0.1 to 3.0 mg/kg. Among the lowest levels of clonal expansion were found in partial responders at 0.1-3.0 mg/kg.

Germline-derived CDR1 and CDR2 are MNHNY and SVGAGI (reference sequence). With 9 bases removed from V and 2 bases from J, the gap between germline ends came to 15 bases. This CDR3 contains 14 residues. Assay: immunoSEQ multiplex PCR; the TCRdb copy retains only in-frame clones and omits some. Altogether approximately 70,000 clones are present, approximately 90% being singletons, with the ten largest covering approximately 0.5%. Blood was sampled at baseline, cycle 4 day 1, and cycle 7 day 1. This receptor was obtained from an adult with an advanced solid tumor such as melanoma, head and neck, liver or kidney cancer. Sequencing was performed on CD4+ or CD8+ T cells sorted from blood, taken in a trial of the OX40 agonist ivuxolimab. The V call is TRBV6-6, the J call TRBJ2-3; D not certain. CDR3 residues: CASKPEGNTDTQYF. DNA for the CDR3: TGTGCCAGTAAACCCGAAGGGAACACAGATACGCAGTATTTT.